A selection of T cell receptor beta chains follows, all from one sample in a study of blood T cell repertoires in COVID-19. Libraries were prepared by immunoSEQ multiplex PCR; TCRdb keeps only in-frame clonotypes and omits some of them. The data contain about 160,000 clones, approximately 86% of them singletons. The specimen sequenced was peripheral blood. Receptor source: an older woman with active or convalescent COVID-19. Each CDR3 is given with its conserved first and last residue. The order of the fields is clone size, V gene, D gene, J gene, CDR3 length, CDR3 protein, CDR3 DNA. D genes are given only for firm matches. Rows give clone size only sometimes, using once, few, many, or a class for an expanded clone.

size: -; V: TRBV7-2; D: -; J: TRBJ1-2; length: 15; CDR3: CASSISTGSRWGYTF; DNA: TGTGCCAGCAGCATATCGACAGGAAGTAGATGGGGCTACACCTTC
size: -; V: TRBV18; D: TRBD1; J: TRBJ2-2; length: 15; CDR3: CASSPGQGATGELFF; DNA: TGTGCCAGCTCACCTGGACAGGGGGCTACCGGGGAGCTGTTTTTT
size: -; V: TRBV5-1; D: TRBD1; J: TRBJ1-1; length: 14; CDR3: CASSLGQGVTEAFF; DNA: TGCGCCAGCAGCTTGGGACAGGGGGTCACTGAAGCTTTCTTT
size: few; V: TRBV2; D: -; J: TRBJ1-1; length: 10; CDR3: CASSDSEAFF; DNA: TGTGCCAGCAGTGACAGTGAAGCTTTCTTT
size: -; V: TRBV6-5; D: -; J: TRBJ1-2; length: 14; CDR3: CASSPGFTGYGYTF; DNA: TGTGCCAGCAGTCCAGGGTTTACCGGCTATGGCTACACCTTC
size: -; V: TRBV20-1; D: -; J: TRBJ1-5; length: 13; CDR3: CSASPGSNQPQHF; DNA: TGCAGTGCTAGTCCAGGAAGCAATCAGCCCCAGCATTTT
size: -; V: TRBV4-3; D: TRBD2; J: TRBJ2-1; length: 17; CDR3: CASSQESSGEPYNEQFF; DNA: TGCGCCAGCAGCCAAGAGTCTAGCGGGGAGCCCTACAATGAGCAGTTCTTC
size: -; V: TRBV6-6; D: TRBD1; J: TRBJ2-1; length: 14; CDR3: CASSFGTGGAEQFF; DNA: TGTGCCAGCAGTTTCGGGACAGGGGGGGCTGAGCAGTTCTTC
size: once; V: TRBV3-1/TRBV3-2; D: -; J: TRBJ1-4; length: 15; CDR3: CASSPLGATNEKLFF; DNA: TGTGCCAGCAGCCCTCTCGGTGCGACTAATGAAAAACTGTTTTTT
size: -; V: TRBV19; D: -; J: TRBJ1-2; length: 15; CDR3: CASSTRVSGLYGYTF; DNA: TGTGCCAGTAGTACCAGGGTCTCGGGACTCTATGGCTACACCTTC
size: -; V: TRBV5-6; D: TRBD1; J: TRBJ1-2; length: 17; CDR3: CASSVGTGGANRGGYTF; DNA: TGTGCCAGCAGCGTGGGGACAGGGGGCGCAAATAGAGGTGGCTACACCTTC
size: -; V: TRBV5-5; D: -; J: TRBJ1-1; length: 12; CDR3: CASIEHSTEAFF; DNA: TGTGCCAGCATTGAGCACAGCACTGAAGCTTTCTTT
size: -; V: TRBV18; D: -; J: TRBJ2-5; length: 14; CDR3: CASSPTASQETQYF; DNA: TGTGCCAGCTCACCGACAGCCAGCCAAGAGACCCAGTACTTC
size: -; V: TRBV19; D: TRBD2; J: TRBJ2-3; length: 14; CDR3: CASSTLAGEVPQYF; DNA: TGTGCCAGTAGTACTTTAGCGGGGGAGGTTCCGCAGTATTTT
size: -; V: TRBV6-5; D: -; J: TRBJ2-3; length: 15; CDR3: CASSYQAVSTDTQYF; DNA: TGTGCCAGCAGTTACCAAGCGGTGAGCACAGATACGCAGTATTTT
size: many; V: TRBV9; D: -; J: TRBJ1-3; length: 15; CDR3: CASSPQGNSGNTIYF; DNA: TGTGCCAGCAGCCCTCAGGGGAACTCTGGAAACACCATATATTTT
size: -; V: TRBV27; D: TRBD1; J: TRBJ1-2; length: 13; CDR3: CASSLRQGNGYTF; DNA: TGTGCCAGCAGTTTAAGACAGGGGAATGGCTACACCTTC
size: once; V: TRBV18; D: -; J: TRBJ2-3; length: 15; CDR3: CASSPGDFFTDTQYF; DNA: TGTGCCAGCTCACCTGGAGACTTCTTCACAGATACGCAGTATTTT
size: -; V: TRBV6-5; D: -; J: TRBJ1-5; length: 13; CDR3: CASSFSTLQPQHF; DNA: TGTGCCAGCAGTTTTTCCACCCTACAGCCCCAGCATTTT
size: once; V: TRBV5-1; D: TRBD1; J: TRBJ1-1; length: 13; CDR3: CASTGQENTEAFF; DNA: TGCGCCAGCACGGGACAGGAGAACACTGAAGCTTTCTTT
size: -; V: TRBV9; D: -; J: TRBJ2-3; length: 14; CDR3: CASSLGSITDTQYF; DNA: TGTGCCAGCAGCCTTGGGAGCATCACAGATACGCAGTATTTT
size: -; V: TRBV7-8; D: -; J: TRBJ2-1; length: 13; CDR3: CASSPSGAILLFF; DNA: TGTGCCAGCAGCCCTAGTGGGGCCATCCTTCTGTTCTTC
size: -; V: TRBV19; D: -; J: TRBJ1-2; length: 13; CDR3: CASSMGQYGGYTF; DNA: TGTGCCAGTAGTATGGGTCAGTACGGGGGCTACACCTTC
size: -; V: TRBV9; D: TRBD1; J: TRBJ2-5; length: 17; CDR3: CASSVGPGTAGQETQYF; DNA: TGTGCCAGCAGCGTAGGACCTGGGACAGCCGGCCAAGAGACCCAGTACTTC
size: -; V: TRBV7-9; D: -; J: TRBJ1-1; length: 14; CDR3: CASSPGGLTTEAFF; DNA: TGTGCCAGCAGCCCCGGGGGGCTAACAACTGAAGCTTTCTTT
size: -; V: TRBV6-6; D: TRBD1; J: TRBJ1-5; length: 13; CDR3: CASTQGAGQPQHF; DNA: TGTGCCAGCACCCAGGGGGCTGGGCAGCCCCAGCATTTT
size: few; V: TRBV6-5; D: -; J: TRBJ1-2; length: 14; CDR3: CASRIPGQNYGYTF; DNA: TGTGCCAGCAGAATACCCGGACAGAACTATGGCTACACCTTC
size: -; V: TRBV5-4; D: -; J: TRBJ1-1; length: 13; CDR3: CASSLGQSTEAFF; DNA: TGTGCCAGCAGCTTGGGACAGAGCACTGAAGCTTTCTTT
size: -; V: TRBV25-1; D: TRBD1; J: TRBJ1-4; length: 16; CDR3: CASSPGQTSTNEKLFF; DNA: TGTGCCAGCAGCCCGGGACAGACCTCAACTAATGAAAAACTGTTTTTT
size: -; V: TRBV13; D: -; J: TRBJ1-1; length: 13; CDR3: CASSSSQSPAGFF; DNA: TGTGCCAGCAGCAGCAGCCAATCACCTGCGGGTTTCTTT
size: -; V: TRBV18; D: -; J: TRBJ1-5; length: 13; CDR3: CASSQDSHQPQHF; DNA: TGTGCCAGCTCACAGGACAGCCATCAGCCCCAGCATTTT
size: once; V: TRBV29-1; D: -; J: TRBJ2-3; length: 14; CDR3: CSVDPLSPTDTQYF; DNA: TGCAGCGTCGATCCCCTCAGTCCCACAGATACGCAGTATTTT
size: few; V: TRBV7-2; D: TRBD2; J: TRBJ2-1; length: 16; CDR3: CASSLAGAGNYNEQFF; DNA: TGTGCCAGCAGCTTAGCCGGAGCGGGGAACTACAATGAGCAGTTCTTC
size: -; V: TRBV25-1; D: -; J: TRBJ2-2; length: 15; CDR3: CASSEGAGYTGELFF; DNA: TGTGCCAGCAGTGAAGGGGCAGGGTACACCGGGGAGCTGTTTTTT
size: few; V: TRBV30; D: -; J: TRBJ1-1; length: 12; CDR3: CAWGGWETEAFF; DNA: TGTGCCTGGGGCGGATGGGAGACTGAAGCTTTCTTT
size: -; V: TRBV3-1/TRBV3-2; D: TRBD2; J: TRBJ2-5; length: 17; CDR3: CASSQAMGGGAGETQYF; DNA: TGTGCCAGCAGCCAAGCAATGGGCGGGGGGGCCGGAGAGACCCAGTACTTC
size: -; V: TRBV18; D: TRBD1; J: TRBJ2-4; length: 17; CDR3: CASSPRQGAGAKNIQYF; DNA: TGTGCCAGCTCACCTCGACAGGGGGCCGGGGCCAAAAACATTCAGTACTTC
size: -; V: TRBV3-1/TRBV3-2; D: -; J: TRBJ1-2; length: 13; CDR3: CASSQDTGGGYTF; DNA: TGTGCCAGCAGCCAAGATACGGGAGGCGGCTACACCTTC
size: -; V: TRBV19; D: -; J: TRBJ1-1; length: 16; CDR3: CASSIVLQGRRREAFF; DNA: TGTGCCAGTAGTATCGTCTTACAGGGTCGGAGGAGGGAAGCTTTCTTT
size: -; V: TRBV18; D: -; J: TRBJ1-5; length: 16; CDR3: CASSPPRAGGNQPQHF; DNA: TGTGCCAGCTCACCACCGAGGGCAGGGGGCAATCAGCCCCAGCATTTT
size: -; V: TRBV6-2/TRBV6-3; D: TRBD1; J: TRBJ2-7; length: 14; CDR3: CASSYDRESYEQYF; DNA: TGTGCCAGCAGTTACGACAGGGAATCCTACGAGCAGTACTTC
size: -; V: TRBV21-1; D: -; J: TRBJ1-1; length: 17; CDR3: CASSAPPTAGGDTEAFF; DNA: TGTGCCAGCAGCGCACCTCCAACCGCTGGGGGGGACACTGAAGCTTTCTTT
size: -; V: TRBV29-1; D: -; J: TRBJ1-2; length: 12; CDR3: CSVGGPDYGYTF; DNA: TGCAGCGTTGGAGGGCCCGACTATGGCTACACCTTC
size: once; V: TRBV7-9; D: TRBD1; J: TRBJ1-6; length: 14; CDR3: CASSSDRVDSPLHF; DNA: TGTGCCAGCAGCTCCGACAGGGTAGATTCACCCCTCCACTTT
size: -; V: TRBV5-4; D: -; J: TRBJ2-1; length: 16; CDR3: CASSLAGGSSYNEQFF; DNA: TGTGCCAGCAGCTTGGCCGGGGGAAGCTCCTACAATGAGCAGTTCTTC
size: -; V: TRBV30; D: -; J: TRBJ2-1; length: 15; CDR3: CAWSLAAVLGDEQFF; DNA: TGTGCCTGGAGTTTGGCAGCGGTCCTTGGGGATGAGCAGTTCTTC
size: -; V: TRBV7-8; D: TRBD1; J: TRBJ2-2; length: 16; CDR3: CASSARQGTNTGELFF; DNA: TGTGCCAGCAGCGCAAGACAGGGGACGAACACCGGGGAGCTGTTTTTT
size: -; V: TRBV7-8; D: -; J: TRBJ1-6; length: 16; CDR3: CASSLSPPGHNSPLHF; DNA: TGTGCCAGCAGCTTAAGTCCCCCAGGGCATAATTCACCCCTCCACTTT
size: -; V: TRBV5-1; D: -; J: TRBJ2-5; length: 12; CDR3: CASSLAEETQYF; DNA: TGCGCCAGCAGCTTGGCTGAAGAGACCCAGTACTTC
size: -; V: TRBV5-6; D: -; J: TRBJ1-5; length: 15; CDR3: CASSFNYGSNQPQHF; DNA: TGTGCCAGCAGCTTTAATTATGGCAGCAATCAGCCCCAGCATTTT
size: once; V: TRBV2; D: -; J: TRBJ2-7; length: 11; CDR3: CASRSSYEQYF; DNA: TGTGCCAGCCGTAGCTCCTACGAGCAGTACTTC
size: -; V: TRBV29-1; D: TRBD1; J: TRBJ2-1; length: 14; CDR3: CSASDRGAYNEQFF; DNA: TGCAGCGCCTCTGACAGGGGCGCCTACAATGAGCAGTTCTTC
size: -; V: TRBV19; D: TRBD1; J: TRBJ1-2; length: 16; CDR3: CASSSLTGQGFDGYTF; DNA: TGTGCCAGTAGTAGCCTCACGGGACAGGGGTTCGATGGCTACACCTTC
size: -; V: TRBV20-1; D: -; J: TRBJ1-2; length: 11; CDR3: CSAEQGYGYTF; DNA: TGCAGTGCCGAACAGGGCTATGGCTACACCTTC
size: -; V: TRBV7-9; D: -; J: TRBJ1-2; length: 12; CDR3: CASSQGHSTYAF; DNA: TGTGCCAGCAGCCAGGGACATTCTACGTACGCCTTC
size: -; V: TRBV5-1; D: TRBD2; J: TRBJ2-5; length: 15; CDR3: CASRSLRGGQETQYF; DNA: TGCGCCAGCAGATCCCTGCGGGGGGGCCAAGAGACCCAGTACTTC
size: once; V: TRBV27; D: TRBD1; J: TRBJ1-4; length: 15; CDR3: CASSLSTGTREKLFF; DNA: TGTGCCAGCAGTTTATCGACAGGGACGAGGGAAAAACTGTTTTTT